Listed here are 20 T cell receptor beta chains from one sample, sequenced in a study of cytomegalovirus exposure and HLA in healthy donors. PCR was performed using 60 Vbeta and 13 Jbeta primers. Libraries were prepared by immunoSEQ multiplex PCR; TCRdb keeps only in-frame clonotypes and omits some of them. The table has about 98,000 clones, roughly 80% seen once. The specimen sequenced was PBMCs. These receptors all stem from a man aged 60-69 years in good health and CMV-seropositive.

J is TRBJ2-1 and V is TRBV19; 9 bases fit TRBD2. Per the germline V gene, CDR1 is LNHDA and CDR2 is SQIVND (reference sequence). The V gene end was trimmed by 5 bases and the J gene end by 7 bases; junction bases not matched to a gene: 9. The CDR3 contains 15 residues. CDR3 DNA: TGTGCCAGTAGTTGGCCGGCGGGGGGGTTGAATGAGCAGTTCTTC. Its translation is CASSWPAGGLNEQFF.

This chain uses TRBV9 with TRBJ1-2, with 10 positions matching TRBD1. The CDR3 sequence is 14 residues long. Germline values: CDR1 SGDLS, CDR2 YYNGEE. Unmatched junction bases numbered 17, after V lost 7 bases and J lost 14 bases. The CDR3 spells CASGRDRGISSQTF. CDR3 coding DNA: TGTGCCAGCGGGCGGGACAGGGGAATTTCGAGTCAGACCTTC.

The chain combines TRBV11-3 with TRBJ2-2, with TRBD1 identical over 7 bases. Germline CDR1 reads SGHNT; CDR2 reads YENEEA. J gave up 4 bases and V 4 bases, and 9 bases lay outside the gene matches. The CDR3 covers 16 residues. CDR3 residues: CASSSHRGGSTGELFF. CDR3 nucleotides: TGTGCCAGCAGCTCCCACAGGGGCGGAAGCACCGGGGAGCTGTTTTTT.

This clone was observed a few times. V gene TRBV10-2 combines with J gene TRBJ2-1; a weak D match, TRBD2 (5 bases). The V and J ends lost 7 bases and 3 bases respectively, with 10 bases between them. The germline V gene has CDR1 WSHSY and CDR2 SAAADI. This CDR3 has 13 residues. The CDR3 is CASKGGSYNEQFF. CDR3 coding DNA: TGCGCCAGCAAAGGAGGTAGCTACAATGAGCAGTTCTTC.

V usage is TRBV7-9 and J usage is TRBJ2-7; perhaps TRBD1 as D (5 bases). Germline V CDR1 and CDR2: SEHNR, FQNEAQ (reference sequence). V shed 5 bases and J shed 1 base, with 21 bases lying between them. The CDR3 is 17 residues long. Written as DNA, the CDR3 is TGTGCCAGCAGCCCTAGGGGCGATGCCAGCCAATCCTACGAGCAGTACTTC. The encoded protein is CASSPRGDASQSYEQYF.

The chain links TRBV7-2 to TRBJ1-5; perhaps TRBD1 as D (6 bases). V was cut by 3 bases and J by 6 bases, with 18 bases left in between. The CDR3 length is 16 residues. The V gene's germline CDR1 is SGHTA and CDR2 FQGNSA. CDR3 protein: CASSLGGARAGQPQHF. CDR3 in DNA: TGTGCCAGCAGCTTGGGGGGGGCGAGGGCTGGTCAGCCCCAGCATTTT.

Remarks on this clone: Germline is not matched at one junction end, which may reflect a read error. Other DNA variants within this sample encode the same CDR3. The chain links TRBV30 to TRBJ1-6; tentatively, D is TRBD1 (6 bases). The CDR3 totals 13 residues. Looked up from germline, CDR1 is GTSNPN and CDR2 is SVGIG (reference sequence). CDR3 region: CAWRDRSNSPLHF. CDR3 bases: TGTGCCTGGAGAGACAGGAGTAATTCCCCCCTCCACTTT.

The chain combines TRBV5-4 with TRBJ2-3, with 7 bases identical to TRBD1. Germline assignment: CDR1 SGHNT and CDR2 YYREEE (reference sequence). The CDR3 contains 15 residues. J gave up 4 bases and V 0 bases, and 5 bases lay outside the gene matches. The CDR3 bases are TGTGCCAGCAGCTTGGCGACAGGGCCCGCAGATACGCAGTATTTT. This gives the protein CASSLATGPADTQYF.

The V and J genes are TRBV11-2 and TRBJ1-5; no clear D. Germline V CDR1 and CDR2: SGHAT, FQNNGV. Trimming took off 3 bases at V and 0 bases at J, with 3 bases between the two ends. The CDR3 runs to 13 residues. The CDR3 nucleotides are TGTGCCAGCAGCTTTCATAGCAATCAGCCCCAGCATTTT. Translating it yields CASSFHSNQPQHF. The complete variable domain, with remaining parts taken from reference TRBV11-2 and TRBJ1-5, reads EAGVAQSPRYKIIEKRQSVAFWCNPISGHATLYWYQQILGQGPKLLIQFQNNGVVDDSQLPKDRFSAERLKGVDSTLKIQPAKLEDSAVYLCASSFHSNQPQHFGDGTRLSIL.

The sample holds a few counts of this clone. V gene TRBV4-2 combines with J gene TRBJ2-2, with TRBD2 matching over 7 bases. J gave up 7 bases and V 4 bases, and 6 bases lay outside the gene matches. The CDR3 totals 14 residues. The germline V gene has CDR1 LGHNA and CDR2 YNFKEQ. The CDR3 sequence is CASSPTGTIGELFF. The CDR3 DNA reads as TGTGCCAGCAGCCCTACCGGGACTATCGGGGAGCTGTTTTTT.

This clone has at least ten counts. V usage is TRBV27 and J usage is TRBJ1-5; 8 nucleotides align to TRBD1. Germline V CDR1 and CDR2: MNHEY, SMNVEV (reference sequence). Trimming at V came to 5 bases and at J to 2 bases, leaving 8 bases not matched to a gene. This CDR3 has 16 amino acids. The CDR3 loop is CASSITGGAGNQPQHF. The CDR3 nucleotides are TGTGCCAGCAGTATCACAGGGGGAGCAGGCAATCAGCCCCAGCATTTT.

This clone appeared a single time. The chain combines TRBV27 with TRBJ2-7; possibly TRBD1 for D (6 bases). Trimming removed 6 bases from V and 1 base from J, with 13 bases in between. The germline V gene encodes CDR1 MNHEY and CDR2 SMNVEV (reference sequence). The CDR3 covers 14 residues. Here the CDR3 reads CASRVQGYSYEQYF. CDR3 DNA sequence: TGTGCCAGCAGGGTACAGGGATATTCCTACGAGCAGTACTTC.

The rearrangement uses TRBV7-2 and TRBJ1-5, with D possibly TRBD1 on 5 matching bases. CDR3 length: 14 amino acids. V gave up 1 base and J gave up 6 bases, with 10 bases separating them. CDR1 and CDR2 from the germline V gene are SGHTA and FQGNSA. The CDR3, as DNA: TGTGCCAGCAGCTTAGAAGGAGGGACTCAGCCCCAGCATTTT. Its translation: CASSLEGGTQPQHF.

The chain uses TRBV7-2 and TRBJ2-3; no clear D gene. V was cut by 7 bases and J by 2 bases, with 4 bases left in between. The CDR3 runs 11 residues. Germline V gene lookup returns CDR1 SGHTA and CDR2 FQGNSA. The DNA of the CDR3 is TGTGCCAGCACCTCCACAGATACGCAGTATTTT. It yields the protein CASTSTDTQYF.

This clone has only a few counts. The chain recombines TRBV25-1 with TRBJ1-4; 7 positions agree with TRBD1. The germline V gene has CDR1 MGHDK and CDR2 SYGVNS. This CDR3 contains 14 residues. J was trimmed by 7 bases and V by 3 bases; bases with no gene match: 5. The CDR3 protein is CASSERQGPEKLFF. The CDR3 region has the DNA TGTGCCAGCAGTGAGAGACAGGGACCTGAAAAACTGTTTTTT.

The rearrangement links TRBV4-2 to TRBJ1-4; TRBD1 agrees at 8 bases. The germline V gene encodes CDR1 LGHNA and CDR2 YNFKEQ. Trimming cost V 3 bases and J 8 bases; bases outside gene matches: 5. This CDR3 region has 14 residues. The CDR3 DNA reads TGTGCCAGCAGCCACCTGCGGGACAGGGAAAAACTGTTTTTT. The encoded protein is CASSHLRDREKLFF.

This clone was observed once. V is TRBV6-4 and J is TRBJ2-3; 8 nucleotides line up with TRBD1. J gave up 6 bases and V 6 bases, and 11 bases lay outside the gene matches. This CDR3 region has 15 residues. Germline CDR1 MRHNA, CDR2 SNTAGT. CDR3 sequence: CASSEEQGGKDTQYF. For the CDR3, the DNA is TGTGCCAGCAGCGAAGAACAGGGGGGCAAGGATACGCAGTATTTT.

This clone showed up just a few times. The chain links TRBV5-1 to TRBJ1-1; D is uncertain. Trimming left V 0 bases short and J 0 bases short, with 9 bases between. Germline CDR1 and CDR2: SGHRS and YFSETQ. CDR3 length: 15 residues. CDR3 amino acids: CASSLERQMNTEAFF. CDR3 nucleotides: TGCGCCAGCAGCTTGGAGCGCCAGATGAACACTGAAGCTTTCTTT. Based on the CDR3 plus reference TRBV5-1 and TRBJ1-1, the full variable domain is KAGVTQTPRYLIKTRGQQVTLSCSPISGHRSVSWYQQTPGQGLQFLFEYFSETQRNKGNFPGRFSGRQFSNSRSEMNVSTLELGDSALYLCASSLERQMNTEAFFGQGTRLTVV.

The chain joins TRBV30 to TRBJ1-2; tentative D call: TRBD1 (6 bases). Germline CDR1 and CDR2: GTSNPN and SVGIG (reference sequence). This CDR3 comprises 11 residues. V was pared by 8 bases and J by 7 bases, with 14 bases between. CDR3 sequence: CAGRGGGGYTF. CDR3 coding DNA: TGTGCCGGGCGTGGGGGCGGTGGCTACACCTTC. The full variable domain, with the rest looked up from reference TRBV30 and TRBJ1-2, is SQTIHQWPATLVQPVGSPLSLECTVEGTSNPNLYWYRQAAGRGLQLLFYSVGIGQISSEVPQNLSASRPQDRQFILSSKKLLLSDSGFYLCAGRGGGGYTFGSGTRLTVV.

V gene TRBV30 combines with J gene TRBJ2-1; 11 bases are a match to TRBD2. This CDR3 is 14 amino acids long. Germline V CDR1 and CDR2: GTSNPN, SVGIG (reference sequence). V trimming: 3 bases; J trimming: 8 bases; junction bases outside the gene matches: 6. The CDR3 DNA follows: TGTGCCTGGAGGGGTAGCGGGGGGGCCCATGAGCAGTTCTTC. Encoded protein: CAWRGSGGAHEQFF.